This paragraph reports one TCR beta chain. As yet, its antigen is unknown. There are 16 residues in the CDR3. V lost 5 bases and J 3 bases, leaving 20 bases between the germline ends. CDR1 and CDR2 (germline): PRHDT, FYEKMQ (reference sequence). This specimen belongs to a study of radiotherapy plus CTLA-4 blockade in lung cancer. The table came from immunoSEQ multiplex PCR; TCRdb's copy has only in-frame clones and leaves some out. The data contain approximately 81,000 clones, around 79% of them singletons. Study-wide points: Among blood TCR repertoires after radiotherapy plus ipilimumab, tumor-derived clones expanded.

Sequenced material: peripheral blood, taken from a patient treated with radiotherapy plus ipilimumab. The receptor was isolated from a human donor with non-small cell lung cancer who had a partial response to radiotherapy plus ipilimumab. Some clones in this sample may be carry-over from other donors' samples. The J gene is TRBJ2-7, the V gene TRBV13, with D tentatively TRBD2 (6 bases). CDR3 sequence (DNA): TGTGCCAGCAGCACCTGGGGGGAGAGTAACGGCTACGAGCAGTACTTC. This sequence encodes CASSTWGESNGYEQYF. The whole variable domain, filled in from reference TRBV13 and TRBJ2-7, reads AAGVIQSPRHLIKEKRETATLKCYPIPRHDTVYWYQQGPGQDPQFLISFYEKMQSDKGSIPDRFSAQQFSDYHSELNMSSLELGDSALYFCASSTWGESNGYEQYFGPGTRLTVT.